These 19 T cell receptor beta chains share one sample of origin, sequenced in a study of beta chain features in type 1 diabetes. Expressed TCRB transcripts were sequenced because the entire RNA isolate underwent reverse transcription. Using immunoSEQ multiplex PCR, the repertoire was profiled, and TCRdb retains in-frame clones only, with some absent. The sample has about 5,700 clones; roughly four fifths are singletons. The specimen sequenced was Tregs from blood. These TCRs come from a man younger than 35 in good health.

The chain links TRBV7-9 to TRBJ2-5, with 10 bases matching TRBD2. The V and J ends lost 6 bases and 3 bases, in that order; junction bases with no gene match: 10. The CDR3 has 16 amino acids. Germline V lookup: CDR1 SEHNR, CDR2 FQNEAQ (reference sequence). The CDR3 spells CASSKSLAGPKETQYF. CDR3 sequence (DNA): TGTGCCAGCAGTAAGTCACTAGCGGGGCCTAAAGAGACCCAGTACTTC.

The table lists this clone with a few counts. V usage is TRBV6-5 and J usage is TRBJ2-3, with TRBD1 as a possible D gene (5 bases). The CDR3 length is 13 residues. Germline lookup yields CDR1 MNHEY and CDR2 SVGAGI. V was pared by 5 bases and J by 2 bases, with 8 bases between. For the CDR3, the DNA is TGTGCCAGCAGTCACAGGTCCACAGATACGCAGTATTTT. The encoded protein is CASSHRSTDTQYF.

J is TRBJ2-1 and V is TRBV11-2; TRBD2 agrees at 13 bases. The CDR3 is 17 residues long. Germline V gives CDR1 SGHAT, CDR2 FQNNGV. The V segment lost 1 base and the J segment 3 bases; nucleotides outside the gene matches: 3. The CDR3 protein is CASSLVTSGGYYNEQFF. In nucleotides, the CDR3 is TGTGCCAGCAGCTTAGTGACTAGCGGGGGGTACTACAATGAGCAGTTCTTC.

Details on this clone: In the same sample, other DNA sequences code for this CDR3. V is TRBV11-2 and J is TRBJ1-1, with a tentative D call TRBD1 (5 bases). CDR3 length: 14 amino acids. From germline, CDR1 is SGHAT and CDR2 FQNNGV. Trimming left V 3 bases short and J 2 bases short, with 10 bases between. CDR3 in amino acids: CASSFGQGNTEAFF. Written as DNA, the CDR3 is TGTGCCAGCAGCTTTGGTCAGGGTAACACTGAAGCTTTCTTT.

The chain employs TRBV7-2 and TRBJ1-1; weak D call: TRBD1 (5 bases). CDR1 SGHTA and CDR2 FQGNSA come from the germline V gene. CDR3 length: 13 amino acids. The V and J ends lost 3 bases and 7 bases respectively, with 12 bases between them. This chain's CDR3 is CASSFSGGGEAFF. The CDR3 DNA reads TGTGCCAGCAGCTTCTCGGGGGGGGGTGAAGCTTTCTTT.

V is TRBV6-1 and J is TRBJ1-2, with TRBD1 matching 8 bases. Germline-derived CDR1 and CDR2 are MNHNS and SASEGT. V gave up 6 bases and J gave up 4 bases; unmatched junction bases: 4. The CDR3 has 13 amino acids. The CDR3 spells CASRLGQGYGYTF. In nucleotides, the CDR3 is TGTGCCAGCAGACTTGGACAGGGCTATGGCTACACCTTC.

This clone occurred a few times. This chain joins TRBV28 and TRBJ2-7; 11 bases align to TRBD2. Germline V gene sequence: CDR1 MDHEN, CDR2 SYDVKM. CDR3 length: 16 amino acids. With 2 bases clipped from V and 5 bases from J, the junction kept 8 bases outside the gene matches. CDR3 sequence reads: CASSLSIAGGPHEQYF. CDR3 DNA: TGTGCCAGCAGTTTAAGTATAGCGGGGGGGCCCCACGAGCAGTACTTC.

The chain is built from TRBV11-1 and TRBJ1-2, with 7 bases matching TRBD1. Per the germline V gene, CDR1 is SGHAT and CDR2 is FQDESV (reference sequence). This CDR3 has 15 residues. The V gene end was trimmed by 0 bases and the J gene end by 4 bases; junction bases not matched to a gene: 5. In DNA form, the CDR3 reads TGTGCCAGCAGCTTAGCGGAGGGGGCCGGCTATGGCTACACCTTC. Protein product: CASSLAEGAGYGYTF.

CDR3 nucleotides: TGCGCCAGCAGCCAATTCATCCTGGCAGGGGAGACCCAGTACTTC. Amino acid sequence: CASSQFILAGETQYF. This chain joins TRBV4-3 and TRBJ2-5; TRBD1 is a possible D gene (5 bases). The CDR3 runs 15 residues. The ends were cut back, 2 bases at V and 5 bases at J, with 15 bases in the middle. Germline lookup yields CDR1 LGHNA and CDR2 YSLEER.

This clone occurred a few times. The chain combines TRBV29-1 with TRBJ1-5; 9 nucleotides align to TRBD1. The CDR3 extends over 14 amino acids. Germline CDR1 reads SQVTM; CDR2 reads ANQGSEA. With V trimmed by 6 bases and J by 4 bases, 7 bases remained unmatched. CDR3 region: CSVMGQGPNQPQHF. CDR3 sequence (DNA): TGCAGCGTCATGGGACAGGGCCCGAATCAGCCCCAGCATTTT.

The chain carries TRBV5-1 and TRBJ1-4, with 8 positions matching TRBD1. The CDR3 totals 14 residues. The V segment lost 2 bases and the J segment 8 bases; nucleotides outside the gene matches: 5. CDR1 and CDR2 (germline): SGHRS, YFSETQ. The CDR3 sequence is CASSFQGAGEKLFF. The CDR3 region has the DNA TGCGCCAGCAGCTTCCAGGGGGCCGGAGAAAAACTGTTTTTT.

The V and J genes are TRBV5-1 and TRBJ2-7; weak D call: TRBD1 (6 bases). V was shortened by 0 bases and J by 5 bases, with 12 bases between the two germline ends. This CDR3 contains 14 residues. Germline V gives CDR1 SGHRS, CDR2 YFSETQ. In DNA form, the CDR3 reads TGCGCCAGCAGCTTGGAAAGGACAGCCCACGAGCAGTACTTC. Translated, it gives CASSLERTAHEQYF.

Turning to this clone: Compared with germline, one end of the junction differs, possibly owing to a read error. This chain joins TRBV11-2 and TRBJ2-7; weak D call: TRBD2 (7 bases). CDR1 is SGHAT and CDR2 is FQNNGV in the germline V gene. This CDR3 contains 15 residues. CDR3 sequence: CASSLEGGHSYEQYF. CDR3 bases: TGTGCCAGCAGCCTAGAGGGGGGGCATTCCTACGAGCAGTACTTC. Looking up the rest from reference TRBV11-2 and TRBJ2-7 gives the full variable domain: EAGVAQSPRYKIIEKRQSVAFWCNPISGHATLYWYQQILGQGPKLLIQFQNNGVVDDSQLPKDRFSAERLKGVDSTLKIQPAKLEDSAVYLCASSLEGGHSYEQYFGPGTRLTVT.

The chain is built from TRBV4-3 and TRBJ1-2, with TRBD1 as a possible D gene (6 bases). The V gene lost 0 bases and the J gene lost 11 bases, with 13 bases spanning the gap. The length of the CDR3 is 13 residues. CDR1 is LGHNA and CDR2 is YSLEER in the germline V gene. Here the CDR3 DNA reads TGCGCCAGCAGCCAAGATGTATCAGGGGCTTACACCTTC. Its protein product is CASSQDVSGAYTF.

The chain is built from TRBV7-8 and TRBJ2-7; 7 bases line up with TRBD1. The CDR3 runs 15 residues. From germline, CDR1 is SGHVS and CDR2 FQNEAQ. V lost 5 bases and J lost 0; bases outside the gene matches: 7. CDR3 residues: CASSPYGTASYEQYF. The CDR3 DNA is TGTGCCAGCAGCCCTTACGGGACAGCCTCCTACGAGCAGTACTTC.

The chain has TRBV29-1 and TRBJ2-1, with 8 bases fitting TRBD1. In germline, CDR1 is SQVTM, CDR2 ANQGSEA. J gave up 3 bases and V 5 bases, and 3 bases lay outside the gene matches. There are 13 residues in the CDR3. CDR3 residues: CSVIGQGYNEQFF. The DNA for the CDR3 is TGCAGCGTTATAGGACAGGGCTACAATGAGCAGTTCTTC.

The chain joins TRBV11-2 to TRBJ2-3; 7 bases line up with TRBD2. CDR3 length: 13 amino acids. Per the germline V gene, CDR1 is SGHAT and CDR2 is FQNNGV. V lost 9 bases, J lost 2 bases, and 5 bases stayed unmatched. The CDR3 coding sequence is TGTGCCAGTGGGCGGGGGTACACAGATACGCAGTATTTT. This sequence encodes CASGRGYTDTQYF.

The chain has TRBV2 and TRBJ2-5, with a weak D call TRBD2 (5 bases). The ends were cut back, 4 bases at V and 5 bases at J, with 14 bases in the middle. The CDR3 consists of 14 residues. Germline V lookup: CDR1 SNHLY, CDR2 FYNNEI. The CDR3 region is CASSVRPRGETQYF. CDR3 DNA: TGTGCCAGCAGTGTAAGACCCCGAGGGGAGACCCAGTACTTC.

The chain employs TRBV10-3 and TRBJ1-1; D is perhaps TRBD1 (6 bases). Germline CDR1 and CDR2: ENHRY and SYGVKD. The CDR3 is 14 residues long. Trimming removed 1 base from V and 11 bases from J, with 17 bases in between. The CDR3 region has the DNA TGTGCCATCAGTGAGTTCGGGGGGCATGGGAGTGCTTTCTTT. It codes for CAISEFGGHGSAFF.